The sequence of this TCR beta chain was determined in a study of shared clonotypes between healthy human individuals (TCRdb year 2020). As for the study more broadly: The cohort included a few men and two women between 18 and 49 years of age. Per donor, three plates each were used for CD4 naive and CD4 memory, two for CD8 naive, and one for CD8 memory. The study deeply sequenced blood TCR repertoires of several healthy adults to estimate repertoire size and the extent of clonotype sharing between individuals. Libraries were prepared and TCR repertoires were sequenced by different laboratories using diverse techniques, in order to increase sequencing depth and limit assay-specific biases. Each donor's leukapheresis produced roughly between about 0.8 and 8.9 billion PBMCs.

To note about this clone: The specificity of this receptor is unknown. No much larger clone is present one base from it, and per-base qualities are unavailable.

For the CD8 naive samples, CD45RO-negative cells were positively selected for CCR7, yielding a CD45RA+CCR7+ population from which TemRA cells were excluded. The donors were healthy, HIV-negative adults with no recently reported acute infections or vaccinations. All donors were Caucasian adults living in Nashville, Tennessee, USA. Blood was collected by leukapheresis, and PBMCs were isolated by Ficoll-Histopaque density gradient centrifugation and then cryopreserved in liquid nitrogen vapor phase. Purity and quantity of every magnetically sorted T cell population were checked by analytical flow cytometry. From each sorted fraction, genomic DNA was isolated and quantified by UV absorbance on a Nanodrop 2000c. Overall results and qualifications from the work: Pairwise subsampling led to the expectation that sequencing depth would affect the degree of clonotype sharing among donors. Naive subsets generally had larger estimated clonotype richness than memory subsets did. Sampling was restricted to blood, and TCR repertoires in tissue are likely to differ from TCR repertoires in blood. Clonotypes shared by all four sorted-subset donors showed higher generation probabilities than non-shared clonotypes. Because the study included a small number of donors, the genetic and exposure-history diversity represented was limited. Around 5% of naive CD4, 3.5% of naive CD8, about 2.5% of memory CD4, and approximately 0.4% of memory CD8 clonotypes were shared across several donors. Incomplete sequencing was indicated by rarefaction of sorted-subset datasets, despite the large sequencing depth.

The CDR3, from cysteine to phenylalanine, totals 17 residues. The entry retains the CDR3 DNA only, 51 bases that are in frame from base 1. V ends up 4 bases short and J 7 bases short, with an unmatched junction base count of 15. Via the germline V gene (reference sequence), CDR1 is SEHNR and CDR2 FQNEAQ. Using the deep immunoSEQ assay, multiplex PCR amplified TCR CDR3 regions from genomic DNA. Extracted genomic DNA from each cell subset was distributed evenly across all wells of several immunoSEQ 96-well plates, and each plate was treated as a replicate. Each replicate PCR for sorted subsets received roughly 0.2 ug genomic DNA, equal to roughly 33,000 T cell genomes. The purified libraries were quantified using a Qubit 3.0 fluorometer, sized with a Bioanalyzer 2100, and then quantified again using the KAPA Library Quantification kit. Every immunoSEQ 96-well plate was sequenced on a separate single-read 150-cycle Illumina NextSeq 550 flow cell. The original pipeline was this. The immunoSEQ output contained only junctional sequences without quality scores, so filtering could not match that applied to full-length reads. To assign V/J genes and CDR3, sequences were annotated using PyIR, a Python wrapper for IgBLAST v1.9, with IMGT germline references. Reads were filtered out if the reads had weak V/J assignments (E-value above 1e-6), no CDR3, stop codons, out-of-frame junctions, or ambiguous translated residues. V3J clonotypes were defined as sequences sharing an identical inferred V gene, J gene, and CDR3 amino acid sequence. Percentage overlap between repertoires was calculated by dividing the number of shared unique clonotypes by the size of the smaller repertoire. Three approaches were used to assess repertoire richness: RTK rarefaction, the Chao1 estimator, and Recon v2.1 estimates of unobserved clonotypes. OLGA was used to compute generation probabilities for all TCRbeta clonotypes that the gDNA method yielded from a few donors. The immuneACCESS repertoire file appears here via TCRdb, limited to in-frame rearrangements. These files lack a portion of the clones; in checked studies, under half of the deficit traces to unresolved V genes, and the cause of the others is not known. D and trimming come from the DNA, and the V and J calls and clone size come from that table. Recorded for this sample are around 2,000,000 clones; approximately 95% of them occurred a single time. The ten largest clones add up to roughly 1% of the sample.

The sample consisted of naive CD8+ T cells sorted from blood. Reading the label with the study, this specimen's cell subset or site is: CD45RA+CCR7+. This receptor chain uses TRBV7-9 and TRBJ2-1, with 8 junctional bases fitting TRBD2. This receptor was obtained from a man aged 18 to 30 in good health. The CDR3 reads CASSSEVVAGYKNEQFF. In nucleotide form, the sequence is TGTGCCAGCAGCTCCGAGGTGGTAGCGGGATATAAGAATGAGCAGTTCTTC.